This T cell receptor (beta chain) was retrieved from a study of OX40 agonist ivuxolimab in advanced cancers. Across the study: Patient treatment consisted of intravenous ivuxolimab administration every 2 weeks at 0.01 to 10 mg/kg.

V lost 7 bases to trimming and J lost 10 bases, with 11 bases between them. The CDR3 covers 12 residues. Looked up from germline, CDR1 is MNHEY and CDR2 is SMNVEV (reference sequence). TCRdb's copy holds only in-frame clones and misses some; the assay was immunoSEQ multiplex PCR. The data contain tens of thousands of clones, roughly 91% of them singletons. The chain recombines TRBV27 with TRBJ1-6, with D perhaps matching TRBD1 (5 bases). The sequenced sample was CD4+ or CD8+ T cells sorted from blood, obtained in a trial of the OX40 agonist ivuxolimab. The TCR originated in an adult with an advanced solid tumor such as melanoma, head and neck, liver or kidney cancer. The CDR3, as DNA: TGTGCCAGCAAGGACATAATCTCACCCCTCCACTTT. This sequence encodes CASKDIISPLHF.